These 19 T cell receptor beta chains came from one sample sequenced in a study of blood T cell repertoires in COVID-19. Here immunoSEQ multiplex PCR was the method, and the copy in TCRdb shows in-frame clones only, minus some. The table records 80,000 to 100,000 clones, approximately 72% of them present only once. Sequences were obtained from peripheral blood. These receptors came from a man aged 70-80 years with acute or convalescent COVID-19.

This rearrangement joins TRBV28 to TRBJ1-2; D is possibly TRBD1 (6 bases). The germline gives CDR1 MDHEN, CDR2 SYDVKM. V was cut by 6 bases and J by 4 bases, with 15 bases left in between. The CDR3 has 14 amino acids. The CDR3 nucleotides read TGTGCCAGCAGCTATCTACAGGGTACCTATGGCTACACCTTC. Translating it yields CASSYLQGTYGYTF.

This clone was observed once. The gene calls are TRBV5-4 and TRBJ2-1; 8 bases align to TRBD1. V lost 4 bases to trimming and J lost 3 bases; unmatched junction nucleotides: 6. The CDR3 totals 15 residues. The germline V gene has CDR1 SGHNT and CDR2 YYREEE (reference sequence). In DNA, the CDR3 is TGTGCCAGCAGCCCAGGGGGCCGGGTCTACAATGAGCAGTTCTTC. Its translation is CASSPGGRVYNEQFF.

The rearrangement uses TRBV19 and TRBJ1-2; D may be TRBD1 (5 bases). Trimming removed 3 bases at V and 4 bases at J, with 21 bases between. The CDR3 is 17 amino acids. Per the germline V gene, CDR1 is LNHDA and CDR2 is SQIVND (reference sequence). For the CDR3, the DNA is TGTGCCAGTAGTATCAGGGACTCCAGACAGTGGATCTATGGCTACACCTTC. This translates into CASSIRDSRQWIYGYTF.

This clone was seen a handful of times. V is TRBV2 and J is TRBJ2-2; 11 bases line up with TRBD2. The CDR3 runs 16 residues. Germline CDR1 is SNHLY and CDR2 is FYNNEI. The J segment lost 6 bases and the V segment lost 2 bases, leaving 5 bases of the junction unmatched. In DNA form, the CDR3 reads TGTGCCAGCAGTGAACGACTAGCGGGAACCGCCGGGGAGCTGTTTTTT. Amino acid sequence: CASSERLAGTAGELFF.

The chain recombines TRBV11-2 with TRBJ2-1; the D gene is possibly TRBD1 (7 bases). The CDR3 is made up of 15 amino acids. CDR1 SGHAT and CDR2 FQNNGV come from the germline V gene. V was shortened by 2 bases and J by 2 bases, with 10 bases between the two germline ends. The CDR3 DNA follows: TGTGCCAGCAGCTTACAGGGGGGCACCTACAATGAGCAGTTCTTC. Translation gives CASSLQGGTYNEQFF. The complete variable domain, with remaining parts taken from reference TRBV11-2 and TRBJ2-1, reads EAGVAQSPRYKIIEKRQSVAFWCNPISGHATLYWYQQILGQGPKLLIQFQNNGVVDDSQLPKDRFSAERLKGVDSTLKIQPAKLEDSAVYLCASSLQGGTYNEQFFGPGTRLTVL.

This clone came up once. The genes are TRBV27 and TRBJ2-2, with 12 bases that match TRBD1. CDR1 and CDR2 (germline): MNHEY, SMNVEV (reference sequence). Trimming removed 6 bases from V and 0 bases from J; junction bases left unmatched: 11. The CDR3 is 19 residues long. CDR3 residues: CASRSPGQGAFSNTGELFF. CDR3 in DNA: TGTGCCAGCAGGTCCCCGGGACAGGGGGCGTTTTCGAACACCGGGGAGCTGTTTTTT.

Of note for this clone: The same CDR3 also results from other DNA sequences found in this sample. The chain links TRBV3-1 (or the pseudogene TRBV3-2) to TRBJ1-1; D might be TRBD1 (6 bases). This CDR3 spans 14 amino acids. V dropped 4 bases and J dropped 1 base, with 10 bases sitting between them. Germline CDR1 is LGHDT and CDR2 is YNNKEL (reference sequence). The CDR3: CASSLWTANTEAFF. In DNA form, the CDR3 reads TGTGCCAGCAGCCTGTGGACAGCGAACACTGAAGCTTTCTTT.

The rearrangement links TRBV6-5 to TRBJ2-5; no clear D. This CDR3 is 13 amino acids long. The V end lost 5 bases, the J end lost 1 base, and 8 bases lay between the germline ends. The germline gives CDR1 MNHEY, CDR2 SVGAGI. The CDR3 loop reads CASSPWAQETQYF. The CDR3 DNA follows: TGTGCCAGCAGTCCTTGGGCCCAAGAGACCCAGTACTTC.

This clone was counted between two and nine times. The CDR3 bases are TGTGCCAGCAGTCTGGACAGGGCGATCAATCAGCCCCAGCATTTT. Its translation: CASSLDRAINQPQHF. The gene calls are TRBV28 and TRBJ1-5; 8 bases are a match to TRBD1. CDR1 and CDR2 from the germline V gene are MDHEN and SYDVKM. After removal of 5 bases from V and 3 bases from J, the junction contained 6 bases not matched to a gene. CDR3 length equals 15 residues.

This chain uses TRBV30 with TRBJ2-7; 8 bases are a match to TRBD1. This CDR3 spans 14 amino acids. Germline V CDR1 and CDR2: GTSNPN, SVGIG (reference sequence). V shed 2 bases, J shed 2 bases, and the junction held 5 bases outside the gene matches. As DNA, the CDR3 is TGTGCCTGGAGTAACAGGGGGTTACCCTACGAGCAGTACTTC. Protein sequence: CAWSNRGLPYEQYF.

The chain recombines TRBV2 with TRBJ1-1; a weak D match, TRBD1 (5 bases). Deletions cut 8 bases from V and 1 base from J, with 8 bases between. CDR1 SNHLY and CDR2 FYNNEI come from the germline V gene. This CDR3 has 12 amino acids. CDR3 loop: CASWGGNTEAFF. CDR3 DNA sequence: TGTGCCAGCTGGGGGGGGAACACTGAAGCTTTCTTT.

This chain uses TRBV3-1 (or the pseudogene TRBV3-2) with TRBJ1-5; maybe TRBD1 (5 bases). Germline V CDR1 and CDR2: LGHDT, YNNKEL (reference sequence). The CDR3 spans 14 residues. Trimming removed 3 bases from V and 10 bases from J, with 16 bases in between. In DNA form, the CDR3 reads TGTGCCAGCAGCCAGAAGGGGTCTCGTAATCCCCAGCATTTT. As protein: CASSQKGSRNPQHF.

This clone came up a few times. The CDR3 loop is CASSLLPQGREQYF. The CDR3 coding sequence is TGTGCCAGCAGCTTACTTCCCCAGGGGCGCGAGCAGTACTTC. The genes are TRBV11-2 and TRBJ2-7; D possibly corresponds to TRBD1 (6 bases). The CDR3 is 14 residues long. Germline assignment: CDR1 SGHAT and CDR2 FQNNGV. The V gene lost 2 bases and the J gene lost 6 bases, with 14 bases spanning the gap.

A few counts support this clone. The chain combines TRBV18 with TRBJ2-1; TRBD2 might be the D (7 bases). CDR3 length: 14 amino acids. CDR1 and CDR2 from the germline V gene are KGHSH and LQKENI. With 4 bases removed from V and 7 bases from J, the gap between germline ends came to 14 bases. The chain's CDR3 is CASSHRGALNEQFF. The CDR3 DNA is TGTGCCAGCTCACATCGGGGGGCGTTAAATGAGCAGTTCTTC.

The CDR3 region is CASSLDKGARQYF. CDR3 DNA sequence: TGTGCCAGCAGCTTAGATAAGGGGGCGAGGCAGTACTTC. This sequence joins TRBV11-2 and TRBJ2-7; 7 bases are shared with TRBD1. This CDR3 has 13 residues. With 0 bases clipped from V and 9 bases from J, the junction kept 5 bases outside the gene matches. Germline assignment: CDR1 SGHAT and CDR2 FQNNGV.

The chain joins TRBV6-5 to TRBJ2-7, with D perhaps TRBD1 (5 bases). In germline, CDR1 is MNHEY, CDR2 SVGAGI. V was shortened by 0 bases and J by 1 base, with 10 bases between the two germline ends. The CDR3 has 15 residues. The CDR3 reads CASSYSPGMSYEQYF. The CDR3 DNA is TGTGCCAGCAGTTACTCGCCAGGGATGTCCTACGAGCAGTACTTC.

The gene calls are TRBV19 and TRBJ2-5; tentative D call: TRBD2 (5 bases). The germline V and J ends were trimmed by 4 bases and 1 base, with 16 bases remaining between them. The germline gives CDR1 LNHDA, CDR2 SQIVND (reference sequence). The CDR3 extends over 16 amino acids. The CDR3 protein is CASSNPGGGFQETQYF. The CDR3 DNA follows: TGTGCCAGTAGTAACCCCGGAGGCGGATTCCAAGAGACCCAGTACTTC.

This sequence joins TRBV7-2 and TRBJ1-1, with 7 bases fitting TRBD1. From germline, CDR1 is SGHTA and CDR2 FQGNSA. The CDR3 totals 14 residues. The V gene end was trimmed by 7 bases and the J gene end by 0 bases; junction bases not matched to a gene: 5. The CDR3 sequence is CASKGATVNTEAFF. The DNA of the CDR3 is TGTGCCAGCAAGGGGGCGACGGTGAACACTGAAGCTTTCTTT. The entire variable domain, with the rest obtained from reference TRBV7-2 and TRBJ1-1, is as follows: GAGVSQSPSNKVTEKGKDVELRCDPISGHTALYWYRQSLGQGLEFLIYFQGNSAPDKSGLPSDRFSAERTGGSVSTLTIQRTQQEDSAVYLCASKGATVNTEAFFGQGTRLTVV.

CDR3 sequence (DNA): TGTGCCATGGGCAGGGGCCCCGCGGGCTACACCTTC. Protein: CAMGRGPAGYTF. This rearrangement joins TRBV30 to TRBJ1-2, with D tentatively TRBD1 (6 bases). The ends were cut back, 8 bases at V and 8 bases at J, with 18 bases in the middle. This CDR3 comprises 12 residues. Looked up from germline, CDR1 is GTSNPN and CDR2 is SVGIG (reference sequence).